Below are 30 T cell receptor beta chains sequenced from a single sample in a study of cytomegalovirus exposure and HLA in healthy donors. PCR employed 60 Vbeta and 13 Jbeta primers. TCRdb keeps only in-frame clones here, not all; method: immunoSEQ multiplex PCR. The sample holds some 160,000 clones, more than 70% seen once. Sequencing input: PBMCs. These receptors were taken from a male donor in good health and CMV-seropositive.

CDR3: CASSYRGENTEAFF. CDR3 coding DNA: TGTGCCAGCAGCTACAGGGGGGAGAACACTGAAGCTTTCTTT. This chain links TRBV11-2 with TRBJ1-1; 8 bases are shared with TRBD1. The CDR3 is made up of 14 amino acids. After removal of 4 bases from V and 1 base from J, the junction contained 2 bases not matched to a gene. Germline V gene lookup returns CDR1 SGHAT and CDR2 FQNNGV. The full variable domain, rest sourced from reference TRBV11-2 and TRBJ1-1, is EAGVAQSPRYKIIEKRQSVAFWCNPISGHATLYWYQQILGQGPKLLIQFQNNGVVDDSQLPKDRFSAERLKGVDSTLKIQPAKLEDSAVYLCASSYRGENTEAFFGQGTRLTVV.

The chain's CDR3 is CASSFSTPPGNIQYF. CDR3 sequence (DNA): TGTGCCAGCAGCTTCTCGACACCCCCTGGGAACATTCAGTACTTC. The chain employs TRBV7-2 and TRBJ2-4, with no clear D. V shed 3 bases and J shed 7 bases, with 16 bases lying between them. Germline assignment: CDR1 SGHTA and CDR2 FQGNSA. CDR3 length: 15 amino acids.

The rearrangement uses TRBV21-1 and TRBJ1-1; the table calls TRBD1, which could not be checked here. TRBV21-1 is recorded as a pseudogene. CDR3 size: 16 residues. This CDR3 is CASSNGGTGVNTEAFF. CDR3 DNA sequence: TGTGCCAGCAGCAATGGAGGGACAGGGGTGAACACTGAAGCTTTCTTT.

The V call is TRBV5-1, the J call TRBJ2-3, with D perhaps matching TRBD2 (5 bases). In germline, CDR1 is SGHRS, CDR2 YFSETQ. The CDR3 totals 13 residues. V was cut by 4 bases and J by 6 bases, with 12 bases left in between. Here the CDR3 reads CASSPGPGDTQYF. CDR3 DNA: TGCGCCAGCAGCCCCGGCCCGGGGGATACGCAGTATTTT.

This clone was detected a few times. V usage is TRBV19 and J usage is TRBJ2-5; weak D call: TRBD2 (5 bases). Per the germline V gene, CDR1 is LNHDA and CDR2 is SQIVND (reference sequence). The CDR3 covers 13 residues. V was shortened by 5 bases and J by 2 bases, with 9 bases between the two germline ends. The CDR3 spells CASSRDLQETQYF. Written as DNA, the CDR3 is TGTGCCAGTAGTCGGGATCTACAAGAGACCCAGTACTTC.

This clone was found a few times. The V gene is TRBV10-3, the J gene TRBJ2-6; D is uncertain. Germline assignment: CDR1 ENHRY and CDR2 SYGVKD. The CDR3 sequence is 14 residues long. V was shortened by 6 bases and J by 0 bases, with 6 bases between the two germline ends. This chain's CDR3 is CAIRLSSGANVLTF. The CDR3 DNA follows: TGTGCCATCAGACTGAGCTCTGGGGCCAACGTCCTGACTTTC.

There are a few counts of this clone. The CDR3 coding sequence is TGTGCCAGCAGCTCATTAAGGCAACAGGGGGATGGCTACACCTTC. It is translated as CASSSLRQQGDGYTF. This chain connects TRBV11-2 to TRBJ1-2; 8 positions agree with TRBD1. Germline V gives CDR1 SGHAT, CDR2 FQNNGV. V trimming: 4 bases; J trimming: 6 bases; junction bases outside the gene matches: 10. This CDR3 comprises 15 residues.

The V call is TRBV21-1, the J call TRBJ2-4; TRBD2 reflects the table's D call only, with no check against the DNA. TRBV21-1 is designated a pseudogene. The CDR3 has 15 residues. The CDR3 sequence is CASSKCGKPVNIQYF. The CDR3 coding sequence is TGTGCCAGCAGCAAATGCGGAAAGCCTGTAAACATTCAGTACTTC.

The chain carries TRBV4-2 and TRBJ2-7, with TRBD1 matching over 7 bases. V lost 1 base, J lost 6 bases, and 6 bases stayed unmatched. The CDR3 consists of 14 residues. The V gene's germline CDR1 is LGHNA and CDR2 YNFKEQ. The CDR3 loop reads CASSQGQGVSEQYF. CDR3 sequence (DNA): TGTGCCAGCAGCCAAGGACAGGGTGTAAGCGAGCAGTACTTC.

V is TRBV11-2 and J is TRBJ2-1, with 7 bases matching TRBD1. CDR3 length equals 14 residues. The germline gives CDR1 SGHAT, CDR2 FQNNGV. The trim removed 5 bases at V and 7 bases at J, leaving 8 bases unmatched. The chain's CDR3 is CASSPQGSGNEQFF. CDR3 DNA: TGTGCCAGCAGCCCACAGGGGAGTGGGAATGAGCAGTTCTTC.

The chain links TRBV5-1 to TRBJ2-7; tentatively, D is TRBD1 (5 bases). Trimming took off 0 bases at V and 6 bases at J, with 25 bases between the two ends. This CDR3 is 18 amino acids long. CDR1 and CDR2 from the germline V gene are SGHRS and YFSETQ. This CDR3 reads CASSLVGIQVHRLGEQYF. For the CDR3, the DNA is TGCGCCAGCAGCTTGGTTGGTATACAGGTCCACCGCCTAGGCGAGCAGTACTTC. Based on the CDR3 plus reference TRBV5-1 and TRBJ2-7, the full variable domain is KAGVTQTPRYLIKTRGQQVTLSCSPISGHRSVSWYQQTPGQGLQFLFEYFSETQRNKGNFPGRFSGRQFSNSRSEMNVSTLELGDSALYLCASSLVGIQVHRLGEQYFGPGTRLTVT.

Worth noting for this clone: Its ends do not fully match the called genes, so a read error is possible. The chain has TRBV6-1 and TRBJ2-1; 7 bases are shared with TRBD2. The CDR3 runs 15 residues. Germline V gene sequence: CDR1 MNHNS, CDR2 SASEGT. Here the CDR3 DNA reads TGTGCCACCAGTCAAGGGACTATGACCTACAATGAGCAGTTCTTC. It encodes CATSQGTMTYNEQFF.

This clone was observed a few times. The chain recombines TRBV5-1 with TRBJ2-7; tentatively, D is TRBD1 (6 bases). This CDR3 spans 14 amino acids. The germline CDR1 and CDR2 sequences are SGHRS and YFSETQ. V was cut by 3 bases and J by 7 bases, with 17 bases left in between. The CDR3 region has the DNA TGCGCCAGCAGCTCAGGGGACCCGGGTGGTGAGCAGTACTTC. Protein: CASSSGDPGGEQYF.

The chain links TRBV5-1 to TRBJ2-3, with 13 bases lining up with TRBD2. Trimming removed 2 bases from V and 4 bases from J; junction bases left unmatched: 4. The CDR3 loop spans 16 amino acids. Looked up from germline, CDR1 is SGHRS and CDR2 is YFSETQ. The CDR3 DNA sequence: TGCGCCAGCAGCTTCACCGGGACTAGCGGGGCAGATACGCAGTATTTT. Protein sequence: CASSFTGTSGADTQYF.

The chain is built from TRBV28 and TRBJ1-5; TRBD1 is a possible D gene (6 bases). CDR1 is MDHEN, CDR2 SYDVKM, per germline. Trimming cost V 4 bases and J 8 bases, with 12 bases left between them. The CDR3 totals 13 residues. The CDR3 bases are TGTGCCAGCAGTTGGACAGCGAATAAGCCCCAGCATTTT. Protein product: CASSWTANKPQHF.

The chain recombines TRBV7-9 with TRBJ1-4, with 7 positions matching TRBD1. CDR1 is SEHNR and CDR2 is FQNEAQ in the germline V gene (reference sequence). The CDR3 is made up of 16 amino acids. V gave up 5 bases and J gave up 4 bases; unmatched junction bases: 10. Here the CDR3 reads CASSPVTGHVNEKLFF. CDR3 bases: TGTGCCAGCAGCCCAGTGACAGGGCACGTTAATGAAAAACTGTTTTTT.

The V gene is TRBV10-3, the J gene TRBJ2-7; the match to TRBD2 covers 9 bases. The CDR3 covers 14 residues. Germline V gene sequence: CDR1 ENHRY, CDR2 SYGVKD. The junction had 5 bases not matched to a gene; V was cut back by 6 bases and J by 2 bases. The CDR3, as DNA: TGTGCCATCAGGGCGACTAGCGGTACCTACGAGCAGTACTTC. Translating it yields CAIRATSGTYEQYF.

The V call is TRBV6-1, the J call TRBJ2-5, with a tentative D call TRBD2 (5 bases). The DNA end lines up better with TRBJ2-7; the J call may be wrong. The CDR3 loop spans 15 amino acids. Germline assignment: CDR1 MNHNS and CDR2 SASEGT. The CDR3 loop is CASRGEEARPYEQYF. The CDR3 DNA follows: TGTGCCAGCCGCGGCGAGGAGGCAAGACCCTACGAGCAGTACTTC.

This sequence joins TRBV29-1 and TRBJ1-2, with D possibly TRBD1 on 6 matching bases. CDR3 length equals 13 residues. V lost 5 bases to trimming and J lost 2 bases, with 12 bases between them. Germline-derived CDR1 and CDR2 are SQVTM and ANQGSEA. CDR3 sequence (DNA): TGCAGCGTTACCCGGACAGAAAACTATGGCTACACCTTC. Translation: CSVTRTENYGYTF.

This clone was observed a handful of times. V usage is TRBV29-1 and J usage is TRBJ2-3; maybe TRBD2 (5 bases). The CDR3 loop spans 12 amino acids. Germline CDR1 and CDR2: SQVTM and ANQGSEA. V was pared by 3 bases and J by 9 bases, with 13 bases between. CDR3 sequence reads: CSVESPGRTQYF. The CDR3 nucleotides are TGCAGCGTTGAGAGCCCTGGGAGAACGCAGTATTTT.

The gene calls are TRBV2 and TRBJ1-2; 8 nucleotides agree with TRBD1. The CDR3 has 15 residues. With 5 bases clipped from V and 8 bases from J, the junction kept 13 bases outside the gene matches. The V gene's germline CDR1 is SNHLY and CDR2 FYNNEI. The CDR3 DNA reads TGTGCCAGCAGTCCAAGGACAGGGAGGACGTTAGGCTACACCTTC. It codes for CASSPRTGRTLGYTF.

In its sample, this clone was seen once. The chain employs TRBV5-1 and TRBJ2-5; the D is unclear. The assigned J gene may be wrong: the sequence end matches TRBJ2-7 better. There are 13 residues in the CDR3. Germline V gene lookup returns CDR1 SGHRS and CDR2 YFSETQ. CDR3: CASSLDFSYEQYF. DNA of the CDR3: TGCGCCAGCAGCTTGGACTTCTCCTACGAGCAGTACTTC.

This sequence joins TRBV5-4 and TRBJ2-5; 13 nucleotides align to TRBD2. Germline V gives CDR1 SGHNT, CDR2 YYREEE (reference sequence). The junction had 8 bases not matched to a gene; V was cut back by 4 bases and J by 2 bases. The CDR3 has 17 residues. The CDR3 protein is CASSRPGLAGTQETQYF. In nucleotides, the CDR3 is TGTGCCAGCAGCCGGCCGGGACTAGCGGGAACTCAAGAGACCCAGTACTTC.

The table lists this clone with a few counts. The chain has TRBV2 and TRBJ2-1; D remains ambiguous. The CDR3 has 13 amino acids. Germline lookup yields CDR1 SNHLY and CDR2 FYNNEI. Trimming pared 5 bases from V and 4 bases from J, leaving 9 bases between. The CDR3 nucleotides are TGTGCCAGCAGTTCCGACTCGTACAATGAGCAGTTCTTC. This gives the protein CASSSDSYNEQFF.

This clone was picked up a small number of times. The chain employs TRBV5-6 and TRBJ1-1; unclear D gene. CDR1 is SGHDT and CDR2 is YYEEEE in the germline V gene. The germline V and J ends were trimmed by 0 bases and 5 bases, with 2 bases remaining between them. This CDR3 spans 11 amino acids. CDR3 region: CASSLVTEAFF. CDR3 DNA: TGTGCCAGCAGCTTGGTAACTGAAGCTTTCTTT. The full variable domain, with the rest looked up from reference TRBV5-6 and TRBJ1-1, is DAGVTQSPTHLIKTRGQQVTLRCSPKSGHDTVSWYQQALGQGPQFIFQYYEEEERQRGNFPDRFSGHQFPNYSSELNVNALLLGDSALYLCASSLVTEAFFGQGTRLTVV.

J is TRBJ2-3 and V is TRBV7-9; 12 bases align to TRBD2. Germline V gene lookup returns CDR1 SEHNR and CDR2 FQNEAQ (reference sequence). With 2 bases clipped from V and 5 bases from J, the junction kept 11 bases outside the gene matches. The CDR3 has 18 amino acids. The CDR3 sequence is CASSLKARLAGVGDTQYF. The DNA of the CDR3 is TGTGCCAGCAGCTTAAAGGCCCGACTAGCGGGAGTAGGAGATACGCAGTATTTT.

This chain uses TRBV30 with TRBJ1-2; D is possibly TRBD1 (6 bases). V lost 3 bases to trimming and J lost 8 bases, with 16 bases between them. Germline CDR1 reads GTSNPN; CDR2 reads SVGIG (reference sequence). This CDR3 contains 13 residues. The CDR3 region has the DNA TGTGCCTGGAGAGGACAGTCATGGGGGGGCTACACCTTC. Protein product: CAWRGQSWGGYTF.

The gene calls are TRBV7-9 and TRBJ1-1; 9 nucleotides agree with TRBD1. Germline V CDR1 and CDR2: SEHNR, FQNEAQ (reference sequence). The CDR3 totals 13 residues. J lost 11 bases, V lost 5 bases, and 9 bases had no gene match. CDR3 protein: CASSPWTGDSAFF. The CDR3 coding sequence is TGTGCCAGCAGCCCCTGGACAGGGGATAGTGCTTTCTTT.

The chain links TRBV27 to TRBJ2-5, with D hard to call. The germline gives CDR1 MNHEY, CDR2 SMNVEV (reference sequence). V gave up 2 bases and J gave up 1 base, with 11 bases separating them. The CDR3 spans 15 residues. The CDR3 DNA reads as TGTGCCAGCAGTTTAGGCCCCGCATTCCAAGAGACCCAGTACTTC. Its protein product is CASSLGPAFQETQYF.

The chain combines TRBV14 with TRBJ1-1; D unresolved. This CDR3 is 12 amino acids long. Trimming removed 1 base from V and 6 bases from J, with 6 bases in between. Germline CDR1 SGHDN, CDR2 FVKESK. DNA of the CDR3: TGTGCCAGCAGCCAAGTGTCATCTGAAGCTTTCTTT. Encoded protein: CASSQVSSEAFF.